Shown below are 15 T cell receptor beta chains from a single sample sequenced in a study of human T cells and chemical hapten exposure. This sample's time point: healthy volunteer bleed at 6 weeks. The study extracted total RNA from unfractionated whole blood. One entry per CDR3 protein results from TCRdb running MiXCR on the RACE reads. Here the sample spans more than 75,000 distinct CDR3 sequences, 8.6% being singletons. The sample taken for sequencing was whole blood. The receptor set was obtained from a male donor in good health. Some clones in this sample may be carry-over from other donors' samples.

In DNA form, the CDR3 reads TGTGCCAGCAGCACCACAGGGTTCACTGAAGCTTTCTTT. This translates into CASSTTGFTEAFF. The chain couples TRBV6-7 to TRBJ1-1, with TRBD1 as a possible D gene (6 bases). TRBV6-7 is classed as an ORF, of uncertain function. The germline V and J ends were trimmed by 6 bases and 4 bases, with 12 bases remaining between them. This CDR3 contains 13 residues.

This clonotype was recorded at least ten times. The V and J genes are TRBV6-5 and TRBJ2-7, with 10 bases lining up with TRBD2. With 2 bases clipped from V and 6 bases from J, the junction kept 7 bases outside the gene matches. CDR3 length: 15 residues. Germline CDR1 reads MNHEY; CDR2 reads SVGAGI. The CDR3 bases are TGTGCCAGCAGTTACGGAATAGCGGGAGGCGCCGAGCAGTACTTC. Protein sequence: CASSYGIAGGAEQYF.

The rearrangement joins TRBV4-3 to TRBJ2-3, with TRBD2 identical over 9 bases. Trimming at V came to 4 bases and at J to 2 bases, leaving 1 base not matched to a gene. In germline, CDR1 is LGHNA, CDR2 YSLEER. The CDR3 contains 14 residues. CDR3: CASSPGLATDTQYF. The CDR3 coding sequence is TGCGCCAGCAGCCCGGGACTAGCCACAGATACGCAGTATTTT.

The chain joins TRBV6-2 or TRBV6-3 to TRBJ1-1, with D uncertain. Trimming took off 0 bases at V and 6 bases at J, with 11 bases between the two ends. There are 14 residues in the CDR3. Germline CDR1 MNHEY, CDR2 SVGEGT. CDR3 region: CASSYSRPAPEAFF. CDR3 bases: TGTGCCAGCAGTTACTCGCGGCCTGCGCCTGAAGCTTTCTTT.

The chain has TRBV9 and TRBJ2-7; D possibly corresponds to TRBD1 (5 bases). CDR3 length: 14 amino acids. CDR1 and CDR2 from the germline V gene are SGDLS and YYNGEE. V dropped 0 bases and J dropped 2 bases, with 9 bases sitting between them. The CDR3 nucleotides read TGTGCCAGCAGCGTAGGGGGCATACCCTACGAGCAGTACTTC. As protein: CASSVGGIPYEQYF.

This clonotype was detected a few times. This chain's CDR3 is CSVERQGFADTQYF. The DNA of the CDR3 is TGCAGCGTCGAAAGACAGGGTTTCGCAGATACGCAGTATTTT. This chain connects TRBV29-1 to TRBJ2-3; TRBD1 agrees at 7 bases. This CDR3 comprises 14 residues. Germline V gene lookup returns CDR1 SQVTM and CDR2 ANQGSEA. The V and J ends lost 6 bases and 4 bases, in that order; junction bases with no gene match: 10.

This clonotype came up a few times. At one end, the junction sequence differs from germline, possibly due to a read error. The rearrangement joins TRBV5-1 to TRBJ1-4; possible D gene TRBD1, 6 bases. Germline CDR1 and CDR2: SGHRS and YFSETQ. The CDR3 has 17 residues. Written as DNA, the CDR3 is TGCGCCAGCAGCTTACCGACAGGAGTTGCAACGAATGAAAAACTGTTTTTT. Translation: CASSLPTGVATNEKLFF. Full variable domain (rest looked up from reference TRBV5-1 and TRBJ1-4): KAGVTQTPRYLIKTRGQQVTLSCSPISGHRSVSWYQQTPGQGLQFLFEYFSETQRNKGNFPGRFSGRQFSNSRSEMNVSTLELGDSALYLCASSLPTGVATNEKLFFGSGTQLSVL.

The chain carries TRBV12-3 or TRBV12-4 and TRBJ2-7, with a weak D call TRBD1 (7 bases). The CDR3 loop spans 14 amino acids. V was cut by 2 bases and J by 5 bases, with 13 bases left in between. CDR3 sequence reads: CASSLPAGGNEQYF. CDR3 bases: TGTGCCAGCAGTTTACCGGCAGGGGGGAACGAGCAGTACTTC.

The gene calls are TRBV20-1 and TRBJ2-1, with TRBD2 identical over 9 bases. CDR3 length: 13 amino acids. The trim removed 7 bases at V and 4 bases at J, leaving 5 bases unmatched. Germline CDR1 is DFQATT and CDR2 is SNEGSKA (reference sequence). The CDR3 DNA reads TGCAGTGTCCCTAGCGGGGCTTACAATGAGCAGTTCTTC. Translation: CSVPSGAYNEQFF.

This chain joins TRBV6-5 and TRBJ1-1, with 8 bases aligning to TRBD1. The CDR3 consists of 15 residues. The trim removed 5 bases at V and 0 bases at J, leaving 5 bases unmatched. Germline lookup yields CDR1 MNHEY and CDR2 SVGAGI. CDR3 sequence: CASSIGQGMNTEAFF. The CDR3 DNA reads TGTGCCAGCAGTATCGGACAGGGAATGAACACTGAAGCTTTCTTT.

The chain uses TRBV12-3 or TRBV12-4 and TRBJ2-7; 9 bases fit TRBD2. V trimming: 4 bases; J trimming: 2 bases; junction bases outside the gene matches: 9. This CDR3 comprises 16 residues. CDR3 protein: CASSSPKTSGPYEQYF. As DNA, the CDR3 is TGTGCCAGCAGTTCCCCCAAGACTAGCGGCCCCTACGAGCAGTACTTC.

This clonotype turned up a few times. V gene TRBV20-1 combines with J gene TRBJ2-1, with TRBD2 identical over 7 bases. CDR1 DFQATT and CDR2 SNEGSKA come from the germline V gene (reference sequence). J gave up 2 bases and V 5 bases, and 9 bases lay outside the gene matches. The CDR3 sequence is 15 residues long. The CDR3 is CSAVGRRETYNEQFF. CDR3 nucleotide sequence: TGCAGTGCTGTAGGGCGGCGGGAGACCTACAATGAGCAGTTCTTC.

The rearrangement joins TRBV25-1 to TRBJ2-5; weak D call: TRBD2 (6 bases). The CDR3 runs to 13 residues. The V end was cut by 5 bases, the J end by 5 bases, with 12 bases between. CDR1 and CDR2 from the germline V gene are MGHDK and SYGVNS. CDR3 loop: CASSRPGLETQYF. The CDR3 DNA follows: TGTGCCAGCAGTCGTCCGGGACTTGAGACCCAGTACTTC. The whole variable domain, filled in from reference TRBV25-1 and TRBJ2-5, reads EADIYQTPRYLVIGTGKKITLECSQTMGHDKMYWYQQDPGMELHLIHYSYGVNSTEKGDLSSESTVSRIRTEHFPLTLESARPSHTSQYLCASSRPGLETQYFGPGTRLLVL.

Ten or more counts support this clonotype. V is TRBV6-5 and J is TRBJ1-1; TRBD1 aligns across 7 bases. Germline CDR1 is MNHEY and CDR2 is SVGAGI. This CDR3 contains 14 residues. The ends lost 5 bases at V and 4 bases at J; junction bases unmatched: 7. CDR3 sequence reads: CASSIARGTTEAFF. The CDR3 nucleotides are TGTGCCAGCAGTATCGCCAGGGGGACCACTGAAGCTTTCTTT.

The chain is built from TRBV7-9 and TRBJ2-2; unclear D gene. Trimming took 8 bases from V and 0 from J, leaving 7 bases between them. CDR1 and CDR2 from the germline V gene are SEHNR and FQNEAQ (reference sequence). The CDR3 runs 13 residues. The CDR3 DNA reads TGTGCCAGCTCACCCTCGAACACCGGGGAGCTGTTTTTT. It is translated as CASSPSNTGELFF.